The TCR beta chain described here comes from a study of cytomegalovirus exposure and HLA in healthy donors. Study-wide results and caveats: Most CMV-associated TCR beta chains appeared HLA-restricted in a later analysis.

PCR employed 60 Vbeta and 13 Jbeta primers. Using immunoSEQ multiplex PCR, the repertoire was profiled, and TCRdb retains in-frame clones only, with some absent. The table records about 190,000 clones, just under 80% of them present only once. A word on this clone: Its target is unknown.

This receptor was obtained from a woman aged 30 to 39 in good health and CMV-seropositive. Source material: PBMCs.

The CDR3 nucleotides read TGTGCCAGCAGTCCGGACAAGTATGGCTACACCTTC. Residues: CASSPDKYGYTF. The chain combines TRBV28 with TRBJ1-2; TRBD1 might be the D (5 bases). Germline V gene sequence: CDR1 MDHEN, CDR2 SYDVKM. Trimming shortened V by 5 bases and J by 5 bases, and 9 bases separated the two germline ends. The CDR3 loop spans 12 amino acids.